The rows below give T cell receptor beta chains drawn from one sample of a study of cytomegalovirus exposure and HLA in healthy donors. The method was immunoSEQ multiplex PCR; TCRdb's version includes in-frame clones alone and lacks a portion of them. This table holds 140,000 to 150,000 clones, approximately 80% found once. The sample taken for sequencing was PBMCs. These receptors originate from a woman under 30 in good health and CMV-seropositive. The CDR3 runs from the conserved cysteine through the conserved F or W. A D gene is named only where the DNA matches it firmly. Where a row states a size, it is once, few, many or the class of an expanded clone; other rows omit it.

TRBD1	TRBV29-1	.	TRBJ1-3	TGCAGCGTTGAGGGCAGGGGGCCTGGAAACACCATATATTTT	CSVEGRGPGNTIYF
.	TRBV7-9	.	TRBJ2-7	TGTGCCAGCAACACAATTGGACTCGGAGACCGAAGCTCCTACGAGCAGTACTTC	CASNTIGLGDRSSYEQYF
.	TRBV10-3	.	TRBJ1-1	TGTGCCATCAGACCCCCTGGGGGAGGGAACACTGAAGCTTTCTTT	CAIRPPGGGNTEAFF
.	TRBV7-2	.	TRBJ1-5	TGTGCCAGCAGCTTATCGGGAGATGACGGGTTTAACAATCAGCCCCAGCATTTT	CASSLSGDDGFNNQPQHF
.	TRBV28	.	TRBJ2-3	TGTGCCACTCAGACCTCTGCGGCATGGGCGGGAGATACGCAGTATTTT	CATQTSAAWAGDTQYF
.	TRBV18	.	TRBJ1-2	TGTGCCAGCTCACCACCGTTGGCAGGGGCGAGAGCTAACTATGGCTACACCTTC	CASSPPLAGARANYGYTF
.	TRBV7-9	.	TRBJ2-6	TGTGCCAGCAGCTTAAGGGAAACAGGGGGGGGCTCTGGGGCCAACGTCCTGACTTTC	CASSLRETGGGSGANVLTF
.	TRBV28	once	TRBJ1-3	TGTGCCAGCAGGGGCGGGGGTGGAAACACCATATATTTT	CASRGGGGNTIYF
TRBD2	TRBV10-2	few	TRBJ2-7	TGCGCCAGCCTCTACGCTAGCGGGGTTCCCTACGAGCAGTACTTC	CASLYASGVPYEQYF
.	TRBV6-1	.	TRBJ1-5	TGTGCCAGCAGCGGGACACCGAATCAGCCCCAGCATTTT	CASSGTPNQPQHF
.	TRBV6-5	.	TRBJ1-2	TGTGCCAGCAGGCCGGACGGGAAAGGCTACACCTTC	CASRPDGKGYTF
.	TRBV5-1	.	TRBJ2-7	TGCGCCAGCAGCTTGGTTAGCTACGAGCAGTACTTC	CASSLVSYEQYF
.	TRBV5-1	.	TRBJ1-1	TGCGCCAGCAGCGGCCGGGGGGACACTGAAGCTTTCTTT	CASSGRGDTEAFF
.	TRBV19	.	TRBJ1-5	TGTGCCAGTAGTATCGGGTTCCGGGGAGGAAATAGCAATCAGCCCCAGCATTTT	CASSIGFRGGNSNQPQHF
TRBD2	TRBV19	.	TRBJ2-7	TGTGCCAGTAGTCAACCGGGGGGGCTCAGATACGAGCAGTACTTC	CASSQPGGLRYEQYF
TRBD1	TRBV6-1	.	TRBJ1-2	TGTGCCAGCAGAGAACCGCCGGGACAGGGTCCTGGCTATGGCTACACCTTC	CASREPPGQGPGYGYTF
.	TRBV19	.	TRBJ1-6	TGTGCCAGTAGGAAGGGGTTTGATTCACCCCTCCACTTT	CASRKGFDSPLHF
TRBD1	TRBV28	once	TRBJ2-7	TGTGCCAGCAGTTTCCCTAAGGGACAGTTCTACGAGCAGTACTTC	CASSFPKGQFYEQYF
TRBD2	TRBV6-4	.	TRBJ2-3	TGTGCCAGCAGTCAGACTAGCGGGGGAACAATAGATACGCAGTATTTT	CASSQTSGGTIDTQYF
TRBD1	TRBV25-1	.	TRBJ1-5	TGTGCCAGCAGTGAAGGGGACAGGGACAGACAGCCCCAGCATTTT	CASSEGDRDRQPQHF
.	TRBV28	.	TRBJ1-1	TGTGCCAGCCGTGACAATGAGAGAACTGAAGCTTTCTTT	CASRDNERTEAFF
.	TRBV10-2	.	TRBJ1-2	TGCGCCAGCAGGTCCCCGAGAGACTATGGCTACACCTTC	CASRSPRDYGYTF
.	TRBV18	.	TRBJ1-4	TGTGCCAGCTCACCTGAGACTAATGAAAAACTGTTTTTT	CASSPETNEKLFF
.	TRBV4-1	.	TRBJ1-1	TGCGCCAGCAGCCTTGGTACAGGGAACACTGAAGCTTTCTTT	CASSLGTGNTEAFF
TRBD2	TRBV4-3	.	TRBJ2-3	TGCGCCAGCAGCCATTTTAGCGGGGGCCTTGGAGATACGCAGTATTTT	CASSHFSGGLGDTQYF
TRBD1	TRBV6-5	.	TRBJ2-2	TGTGCCAGCAGTACCCAGGGGGCCCTAACCGGGGAGCTGTTTTTT	CASSTQGALTGELFF
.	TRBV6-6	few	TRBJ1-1	TGTGCCAGCGACCCCCAGATGGCAGGTACTGAAGCTTTCTTT	CASDPQMAGTEAFF
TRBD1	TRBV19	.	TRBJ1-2	TGTGCCAGTAGTATGGCCAAACGGACAGGGAATGGCTACACCTTC	CASSMAKRTGNGYTF
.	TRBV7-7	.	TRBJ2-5	TGTGCCAGCAGCTTGGGCGGCGGGGAGACCCAGTACTTC	CASSLGGGETQYF
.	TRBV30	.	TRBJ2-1	TGTGCCTGGAGCCGAAGACTCTTTGGGCAGTTCTTC	CAWSRRLFGQFF
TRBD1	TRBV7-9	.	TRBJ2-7	TGTGCCAGCAGCTTAGCGCCAGGGGGAGTCTCCTACGAGCAGTACTTC	CASSLAPGGVSYEQYF
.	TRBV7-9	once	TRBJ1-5	TGTGCCAGCAGCCCGGGGACGCAGGGGACATATCCCCAGCATTTT	CASSPGTQGTYPQHF
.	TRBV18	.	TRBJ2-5	TGTGCCAGCTCACTACCACTAAACCGGCAAGAGACCCAGTACTTC	CASSLPLNRQETQYF
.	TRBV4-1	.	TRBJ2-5	TGCGCCAGCAGCCAAGAAAGGGGCCCGCAAGAGACCCAGTACTTC	CASSQERGPQETQYF
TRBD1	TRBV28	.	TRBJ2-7	TGTGCCAGCAAAGGACAGGGGTTTGTTGAGCAGTACTTC	CASKGQGFVEQYF
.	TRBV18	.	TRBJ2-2	TGTGCCAGCTCACCTCAGGGTGCGGTCGGGGAGCTGTTTTTT	CASSPQGAVGELFF
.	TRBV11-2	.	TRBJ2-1	TGTGCCAGCAGCTCCGTCCTTAATGAGCAGTTCTTC	CASSSVLNEQFF
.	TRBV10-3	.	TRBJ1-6	TGTGCCATCCAGACAGAAATGGATAATTCACCCCTCCACTTT	CAIQTEMDNSPLHF
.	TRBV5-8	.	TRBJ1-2	TGTGCCAGCAGCTTGGAACGGGATTACTATGGCTACACCTTC	CASSLERDYYGYTF
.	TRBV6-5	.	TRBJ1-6	TGTGCCAGCAGTTACAACGAGAATTCACCCCTCCACTTT	CASSYNENSPLHF
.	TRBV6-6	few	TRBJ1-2	TGTGCCAGCAGTTACTCGGCAGGGAAGGGCTATGGCTACACCTTC	CASSYSAGKGYGYTF
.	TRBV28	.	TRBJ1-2	TGTGCCACCCAGTTGGAGGGTAACTATGGCTACACCTTC	CATQLEGNYGYTF